The 30 T cell receptor beta chains listed next were all sequenced from one sample in a study of blood T cell repertoires in COVID-19. Repertoires were generated with immunoSEQ multiplex PCR, while TCRdb's copy carries only in-frame clones and drops some. The sample contains about 360,000 clones, 80% to 90% of which appear only once. Sequencing was performed on peripheral blood. These receptors all come from a woman aged 55-75 years with COVID-19, enrolled during active disease.

Concerning this clone: The sample carries other DNA sequences with the same CDR3. This chain uses TRBV5-1 with TRBJ1-2, with TRBD1 matching over 9 bases. V dropped 4 bases and J dropped 8; count of bases not matched to a gene: 6. This CDR3 is 13 amino acids long. The germline V gene has CDR1 SGHRS and CDR2 YFSETQ. CDR3 sequence (DNA): TGCGCCAGCAGCCCGGGACAGGGTGGAGGCTACACCTTC. It yields the protein CASSPGQGGGYTF.

This chain uses TRBV19 with TRBJ2-7; possibly TRBD2 for D (6 bases). This CDR3 has 14 residues. The V end lost 5 bases, the J end lost 4 bases, and 15 bases lay between the germline ends. Germline V gives CDR1 LNHDA, CDR2 SQIVND (reference sequence). Written as DNA, the CDR3 is TGTGCCAGTAGTCCCCTGACTGGGGGGTACGAGCAGTACTTC. Protein sequence: CASSPLTGGYEQYF.

V usage is TRBV30 and J usage is TRBJ1-1; D remains ambiguous. This CDR3 spans 13 amino acids. Between the trimmed V and J ends, which lost 5 bases and 0 bases, there was a span of 10 bases. Germline lookup yields CDR1 GTSNPN and CDR2 SVGIG (reference sequence). CDR3 sequence (DNA): TGTGCCTGGGCGCCGGTTGTGAACACTGAAGCTTTCTTT. Encoded protein: CAWAPVVNTEAFF.

This clone was observed once. V usage is TRBV6-5 and J usage is TRBJ1-2; 9 bases are a match to TRBD1. The CDR3 is 12 residues long. Trimming removed 5 bases from V and 11 bases from J; junction bases left unmatched: 6. In germline, CDR1 is MNHEY, CDR2 SVGAGI. The CDR3 here is CASSRGQGLYTF. The CDR3 DNA reads as TGTGCCAGCAGTCGGGGACAGGGTTTATACACCTTC.

V and J are TRBV6-6 and TRBJ2-1; 9 positions match TRBD2. CDR1 and CDR2 from the germline V gene are MNHNY and SVGAGI (reference sequence). The CDR3 length is 14 residues. Germline trimming cut 6 bases from V and 9 bases from J; bases unmatched to any gene: 9. CDR3 DNA: TGTGCCAGCAGCCTCCCCCTAGCGGGGTCTGAGCAGTTCTTC. This gives the protein CASSLPLAGSEQFF.

The chain recombines TRBV6-2 or TRBV6-3 with TRBJ2-5, with D possibly being TRBD2 (5 bases). V lost 7 bases and J 7 bases, leaving 19 bases between the germline ends. The CDR3 is made up of 14 amino acids. Germline V CDR1 and CDR2: MNHEY, SVGEGT. The CDR3 loop is CASTPPRLAGTQYF. CDR3 sequence (DNA): TGTGCCAGCACCCCACCCCGGCTGGCGGGGACCCAGTACTTC.

The chain combines TRBV4-1 with TRBJ1-6, with 7 bases identical to TRBD1. The germline gives CDR1 MGHRA, CDR2 YSYEKL. The CDR3 is 15 amino acids. V shed 1 base, J shed 9 bases, and the junction held 6 bases outside the gene matches. CDR3 nucleotides: TGCGCCAGCAGCCAAGTCTTACAGGGGAGTTCACCCCTCCACTTT. As protein: CASSQVLQGSSPLHF.

This clone came up once. The chain uses TRBV18 and TRBJ1-1; perhaps TRBD1 as D (5 bases). CDR1 and CDR2 (germline): KGHSH, LQKENI. This CDR3 region has 12 residues. V was pared by 3 bases and J by 8 bases, with 10 bases between. The CDR3 protein is CASSPSTAEAFF. The CDR3 DNA sequence: TGTGCCAGCTCACCTTCGACAGCCGAAGCTTTCTTT. Together with reference TRBV18 and TRBJ1-1, the CDR3 gives the full variable domain: NAGVMQNPRHLVRRRGQEARLRCSPMKGHSHVYWYRQLPEEGLKFMVYLQKENIIDESGMPKERFSAEFPKEGPSILRIQQVVRGDSAAYFCASSPSTAEAFFGQGTRLTVV.

The chain has TRBV18 and TRBJ2-1, with TRBD2 identical over 13 bases. V trimming: 6 bases; J trimming: 9 bases; junction bases outside the gene matches: 8. CDR1 and CDR2 (germline): KGHSH, LQKENI. The CDR3 is 15 amino acids. CDR3 sequence: CASSRTSGGDGEQFF. As DNA, the CDR3 is TGTGCCAGCTCCCGTACTAGCGGGGGGGATGGTGAGCAGTTCTTC. Full variable domain (missing parts from reference TRBV18 and TRBJ2-1): NAGVMQNPRHLVRRRGQEARLRCSPMKGHSHVYWYRQLPEEGLKFMVYLQKENIIDESGMPKERFSAEFPKEGPSILRIQQVVRGDSAAYFCASSRTSGGDGEQFFGPGTRLTVL.

This chain joins TRBV27 and TRBJ1-1, with D tentatively TRBD1 (6 bases). The CDR3 totals 16 residues. Germline-derived CDR1 and CDR2 are MNHEY and SMNVEV (reference sequence). V lost 7 bases to trimming and J lost 1 base, with 19 bases between them. DNA for the CDR3: TGTGCCAGCATCCCCCGCAGGGGACGGAGGAACACTGAAGCTTTCTTT. Protein sequence: CASIPRRGRRNTEAFF.

The V call is TRBV4-3, the J call TRBJ2-5; perhaps TRBD1 as D (5 bases). This CDR3 has 14 amino acids. V was trimmed by 2 bases and J by 5 bases, leaving 12 bases between them. Germline V lookup: CDR1 LGHNA, CDR2 YSLEER. The CDR3 reads CASSQHRFAETQYF. The DNA for the CDR3 is TGCGCCAGCAGCCAACACAGGTTCGCGGAGACCCAGTACTTC.

The V call is TRBV5-4, the J call TRBJ1-1; D not resolved. The CDR3 extends over 12 amino acids. Germline V gene data show CDR1 as SGHNT and CDR2 as YYREEE (reference sequence). Trimming removed 6 bases at V and 1 base at J, with 7 bases between. Here the CDR3 DNA reads TGTGCCAGCAACGAGGGGAACACTGAAGCTTTCTTT. Its translation: CASNEGNTEAFF.

The V call is TRBV13, the J call TRBJ1-2; TRBD1 agrees at 8 bases. The CDR3 loop spans 17 amino acids. V was pared by 5 bases and J by 0 bases, with 11 bases of the junction left unmatched. Germline V gene lookup returns CDR1 PRHDT and CDR2 FYEKMQ (reference sequence). The CDR3 spells CASSPGTGGVPNYGYTF. DNA for the CDR3: TGTGCCAGCAGCCCTGGGACAGGAGGAGTGCCTAACTATGGCTACACCTTC. The full variable domain, its missing parts supplied by reference TRBV13 and TRBJ1-2, is AAGVIQSPRHLIKEKRETATLKCYPIPRHDTVYWYQQGPGQDPQFLISFYEKMQSDKGSIPDRFSAQQFSDYHSELNMSSLELGDSALYFCASSPGTGGVPNYGYTFGSGTRLTVV.

On this clone itself: The same CDR3 arises from other DNA sequences in this sample as well. This chain connects TRBV5-1 to TRBJ1-4, with D possibly matching TRBD1 (6 bases). Germline values: CDR1 SGHRS, CDR2 YFSETQ. Trimming left V 0 bases short and J 3 bases short, with 6 bases between. This CDR3 contains 14 residues. The chain's CDR3 is CASSLEGANEKLFF. In DNA form, the CDR3 reads TGCGCCAGCAGCTTGGAGGGGGCTAATGAAAAACTGTTTTTT.

The chain links TRBV4-3 to TRBJ2-1, with TRBD2 matching 11 bases. Germline CDR1 is LGHNA and CDR2 is YSLEER. The J segment lost 2 bases and the V segment lost 0 bases, leaving 9 bases of the junction unmatched. CDR3 length: 19 amino acids. The CDR3, as DNA: TGCGCCAGCAGCCAAGAGGCCCGGACTAGCGGGCGCGCCTACAATGAGCAGTTCTTC. Its translation is CASSQEARTSGRAYNEQFF.

The chain joins TRBV6-5 to TRBJ1-1; TRBD1 aligns across 8 bases. The V gene end was trimmed by 7 bases and the J gene end by 4 bases; junction bases not matched to a gene: 8. The CDR3 covers 14 residues. Germline CDR1 reads MNHEY; CDR2 reads SVGAGI. The CDR3 coding sequence is TGTGCCAGCAACGTTGACAGGGGTGGCACTGAAGCTTTCTTT. This encodes CASNVDRGGTEAFF.

This sequence joins TRBV10-3 and TRBJ2-7; D is possibly TRBD1 (5 bases). The CDR3 loop spans 14 amino acids. The germline V gene encodes CDR1 ENHRY and CDR2 SYGVKD. V shed 10 bases and J shed 0 bases, with 16 bases lying between them. CDR3 sequence: CASMTWGFSYEQYF. In DNA, the CDR3 is TGTGCCAGCATGACATGGGGCTTCTCCTACGAGCAGTACTTC.

The gene calls are TRBV4-1 and TRBJ2-5; 12 bases match TRBD2. Unmatched junction bases numbered 10, after V lost 0 bases and J lost 5 bases. CDR3 length: 18 amino acids. Germline V CDR1 and CDR2: MGHRA, YSYEKL. The DNA for the CDR3 is TGCGCCAGCAGCCAAGACCTAGCGGGGGGGAAGAGGTCGGAGACCCAGTACTTC. Translation gives CASSQDLAGGKRSETQYF.

The gene calls are TRBV6-5 and TRBJ1-1; D may be TRBD1 (6 bases). Trimming pared 0 bases from V and 3 bases from J, leaving 11 bases between. From germline, CDR1 is MNHEY and CDR2 SVGAGI. The CDR3 is 15 residues long. CDR3 loop: CASSYSISGDTEAFF. Here the CDR3 DNA reads TGTGCCAGCAGTTACTCGATATCAGGGGACACTGAAGCTTTCTTT.

This clone was seen a handful of times. Written as DNA, the CDR3 is TGTGCCAGCAGTTTTGCCAGGGGGTTGTACGAGCAGTACTTC. Protein product: CASSFARGLYEQYF. This sequence joins TRBV27 and TRBJ2-7, with TRBD1 matching over 7 bases. Germline CDR1 is MNHEY and CDR2 is SMNVEV (reference sequence). J gave up 4 bases and V 3 bases, and 6 bases lay outside the gene matches. The CDR3 consists of 14 residues.

This clone has a single count. The chain couples TRBV4-2 to TRBJ2-5; 10 bases line up with TRBD2. Germline assignment: CDR1 LGHNA and CDR2 YNFKEQ. V gave up 8 bases and J gave up 3 bases; unmatched junction bases: 9. The length of the CDR3 is 15 residues. The CDR3 bases are TGTGCCAGCGCCCGAGCGGGGGGGGCCGAAGAGACCCAGTACTTC. Encoded protein: CASARAGGAEETQYF.

The V and J genes are TRBV3-1 (or the pseudogene TRBV3-2) and TRBJ1-3, with D possibly being TRBD1 (6 bases). The CDR3 length is 14 residues. Germline V CDR1 and CDR2: LGHDT, YNNKEL (reference sequence). V shed 8 bases and J shed 3 bases, with 14 bases lying between them. CDR3 in DNA: TGTGCCAGCTCTCTGGGACACAGTGGAAACACCATATATTTT. Translation gives CASSLGHSGNTIYF.

The rearrangement uses TRBV6-5 and TRBJ2-4, with a weak D call TRBD1 (6 bases). V was clipped by 6 bases and J by 7 bases, with 19 bases between them. The germline gives CDR1 MNHEY, CDR2 SVGAGI. CDR3 size: 15 residues. CDR3 sequence: CASSKPGQLGNIQYF. DNA of the CDR3: TGTGCCAGCAGCAAGCCTGGACAGCTTGGCAACATTCAGTACTTC.

V and J are TRBV9 and TRBJ1-4, with a possible D match to TRBD1 (6 bases). V was cut by 4 bases and J by 0 bases, with 22 bases left in between. Germline-derived CDR1 and CDR2 are SGDLS and YYNGEE. The CDR3 consists of 19 residues. CDR3 nucleotide sequence: TGTGCCAGCAGCCCAACCTTGCTACTTACAGGGACAACTAATGAAAAACTGTTTTTT. It translates to CASSPTLLLTGTTNEKLFF.

The chain has TRBV11-1 and TRBJ1-1; 10 bases align to TRBD1. CDR3 size: 15 residues. The germline V gene has CDR1 SGHAT and CDR2 FQDESV (reference sequence). With 1 base clipped from V and 1 base from J, the junction kept 0 bases outside the gene matches. The CDR3: CASSLGTGGNTEAFF. Here the CDR3 DNA reads TGTGCCAGCAGCTTAGGGACAGGGGGGAACACTGAAGCTTTCTTT.

The CDR3 DNA reads TGTGCCAGCAGCTTAGGGAGGTACTCCTACGAGCAGTACTTC. It yields the protein CASSLGRYSYEQYF. The chain employs TRBV7-2 and TRBJ2-7, with D maybe TRBD2 (5 bases). Germline loops: CDR1 SGHTA, CDR2 FQGNSA. V was shortened by 1 base and J by 0 bases, with 7 bases between the two germline ends. CDR3 length equals 14 residues.

The rearrangement uses TRBV27 and TRBJ1-1; the D gene is possibly TRBD1 (5 bases). The V and J ends lost 4 bases and 1 base respectively, with 7 bases between them. Germline CDR1 is MNHEY and CDR2 is SMNVEV (reference sequence). The length of the CDR3 is 13 residues. The CDR3 DNA reads as TGTGCCAGCAGTTCCAGGGAGAACACTGAAGCTTTCTTT. It codes for CASSSRENTEAFF.

As concerns this clone: The sample contains more than one DNA sequence encoding this CDR3. The CDR3 region is CASSLTGGGTDTQYF. The CDR3 DNA reads TGCGCCAGCAGCTTGACGGGGGGCGGTACAGATACGCAGTATTTT. V gene TRBV5-1 combines with J gene TRBJ2-3, with D perhaps TRBD2 (7 bases). CDR1 SGHRS and CDR2 YFSETQ come from the germline V gene. Trimming removed 1 base from V and 3 bases from J, with 12 bases in between. There are 15 residues in the CDR3.

The chain employs TRBV5-1 and TRBJ1-4; unclear D gene. CDR1 is SGHRS and CDR2 is YFSETQ in the germline V gene. With 0 bases removed from V and 6 bases from J, the gap between germline ends came to 12 bases. The CDR3 sequence is 15 residues long. CDR3 residues: CASSLAWPADEKLFF. CDR3 nucleotides: TGCGCCAGCAGCTTGGCCTGGCCCGCCGATGAAAAACTGTTTTTT.

In this sample, this clone turned up once. V and J are TRBV5-4 and TRBJ1-1; D possibly corresponds to TRBD1 (6 bases). The germline V gene has CDR1 SGHNT and CDR2 YYREEE (reference sequence). V shed 0 bases and J shed 5 bases, with 14 bases lying between them. There are 15 residues in the CDR3. As DNA, the CDR3 is TGTGCCAGCAGCTTGGAACAGGGTTTGTCAACTGAAGCTTTCTTT. It encodes CASSLEQGLSTEAFF.